These 3 T cell receptor beta chains came from one sample sequenced in a study of blood T cell repertoires in COVID-19. The assay was immunoSEQ multiplex PCR, and TCRdb's table has in-frame clones only and misses some. The table records 55,000 to 60,000 clones, more than 75% of them present only once. Sequencing input: peripheral blood. The receptors shown here come from a man in his forties or fifties with active or convalescent COVID-19.

The chain combines TRBV28 with TRBJ1-1; D uncertain. Trimming left V 3 bases short and J 8 bases short, with 7 bases between. The germline V gene has CDR1 MDHEN and CDR2 SYDVKM. This CDR3 region has 11 residues. The CDR3 region is CASSFVKEAFF. CDR3 coding DNA: TGTGCCAGCAGTTTCGTTAAAGAAGCTTTCTTT.

This chain connects TRBV11-2 to TRBJ2-7; 8 bases match TRBD1. Per the germline V gene, CDR1 is SGHAT and CDR2 is FQNNGV. The CDR3 contains 14 residues. Trimming at V came to 5 bases and at J to 2 bases, leaving 5 bases not matched to a gene. The CDR3 DNA reads TGTGCCAGCAGCATATCGGACAGGGCCTACGAGCAGTACTTC. Amino acids: CASSISDRAYEQYF.

This chain links TRBV11-3 with TRBJ1-1; 7 bases are shared with TRBD1. Germline assignment: CDR1 SGHNT and CDR2 YENEEA. V dropped 2 bases and J dropped 9; count of bases not matched to a gene: 6. The CDR3 extends over 13 amino acids. The CDR3 sequence: CASSLKSGGKAFF. As DNA, the CDR3 is TGTGCCAGCAGCTTAAAGTCAGGGGGGAAAGCTTTCTTT.